A selection of T cell receptor beta chains follows, all from one sample in a study of coeliac disease. Using immunoSEQ multiplex PCR, the repertoire was profiled, and TCRdb retains in-frame clones only, with some absent. The table lists thousands of clones, approximately 72% of them singletons. Material for sequencing was lamina propria lymphocytes from the gut. Receptor source: a man in his fifties with active celiac disease. The CDR3 runs from the conserved cysteine through the conserved F or W. The size of a clone is reported for some rows only, either as once, few or many, or as a class for expanded clones.

>NA|TRBJ2-3|TRBV11-1
CASWAGVSQYF
>few|TRBJ2-1|TRBV7-9
CASSLEGGRYNEQFF
>NA|TRBJ2-5|TRBV9
CASSVVGSGSQETQYF
>few|TRBJ1-2|TRBV11-3
CASSVGTGGYGYTF
>NA|TRBJ1-2|TRBV2
CASSGGQATYGYTF
>NA|TRBJ2-3|TRBV27
CASSHLTSGGTDTQYF
>NA|TRBJ1-4|TRBV14
CASSRDRANEKLFF
>NA|TRBJ2-3|TRBV5-1
CASSLAQTSGVDTDTQYF
>NA|TRBJ2-3|TRBV30
CAWRVLAASSTDTQYF
>NA|TRBJ2-2|TRBV5-1
CASSLALVANTGELFF
>NA|TRBJ2-7|TRBV27
CASSLPGGREQYF
>few|TRBJ1-5|TRBV28
CASSLYGGEQPQHF
>NA|TRBJ1-2|TRBV15
CATSRDNPSYGYTF
>NA|TRBJ2-1|TRBV5-1
CASSLAPGGPYNEQFF
>NA|TRBJ2-3|TRBV5-1
CASSFGGADTQYF
>few|TRBJ2-2|TRBV28
CASTESSGETGELFF
>NA|TRBJ2-3|TRBV7-9
CASTQGSGVPTDTQYF
>NA|TRBJ2-3|TRBV5-1
CASSFYGSGTDTQYF
>few|TRBJ2-5|TRBV11-3
CASSPGGWETQYF
>NA|TRBJ2-3|TRBV19
CASSIGVVAGTDTQYF
>NA|TRBJ1-1|TRBV6-1
CASSMGQAGTEAFF
>NA|TRBJ1-2|TRBV2
CASRGVNYGYTF
>NA|TRBJ1-4|TRBV7-2
CASSLTGGVYEKLFF
>NA|TRBJ1-2|TRBV6-1
CASNPGLLTSYGYTF
>few|TRBJ1-1|TRBV14
CASSQGQGRNTEAFF
>once|TRBJ2-7|TRBV13
CASSLGNSAYEQYF
>NA|TRBJ2-2|TRBV29-1
CSVETRMGGTDTGELFF
>NA|TRBJ2-3|TRBV12-5
CASGFLRDGDSTVGTQYF
>few|TRBJ1-1|TRBV5-1
CASSLGSGAEAFF
>once|TRBJ2-1|TRBV4-2
CASSQGKGGRDEQFF
>NA|TRBJ2-3|TRBV9
CASSVSSGRTGTQYF
>NA|TRBJ2-5|TRBV4-1
CASAGGETQYF
>NA|TRBJ1-2|TRBV2
CASSDRGYGYTF
>NA|TRBJ1-5|TRBV6-1
CASSGLAGQGIFQPQHF
>NA|TRBJ1-1|TRBV2
CASSEIWGGDTEAFF
>few|TRBJ2-3|TRBV9
CASSAGQGTTDTQYF
>NA|TRBJ1-2|TRBV7-3
CASSLGANNYGYTF
>NA|TRBJ1-2|TRBV9
CASSVATGGNGYTF
>few|TRBJ1-1|TRBV2
CASSNRGDTLRGTEAFF
>once|TRBJ2-3|TRBV5-1
CASSLRLAGSTDTQYF
>NA|TRBJ2-5|TRBV7-9
CASSSVGGQETQYF
>NA|TRBJ2-1|TRBV7-9
CASSLRSGEGIRDEQFF
>few|TRBJ1-2|TRBV6-1
CASSGGTDPNYGYTF
>NA|TRBJ2-1|TRBV27
CASRPEGTSGREREQFF
>NA|TRBJ2-3|TRBV12-5
CASGQGGLLLADTQYF
>NA|TRBJ2-3|TRBV5-5
CASSPGLTGGNTDTQYF